The entry below gives a single TCR beta chain sequence along with its context. As yet, its antigen is unknown. These data belong to a study of T-cell memory formation after mild COVID-19. Overall study context: TCR clusters mostly belonged to single donors. Findings of the study overall: CD4+ clones that contracted lay mainly in CM and EM; CD8+ ones lay in EMRA. Cross-reactive memory seemingly joined, as some responding clones were found in pre-infection memory.

TCRdb reanalysed the 5' RACE reads using MiXCR and keeps one entry per CDR3 protein. The data hold hundreds of thousands of distinct CDR3 sequences, with roughly 20% observed a single time. The sequenced sample consisted of PBMCs or a T cell subset sorted from them (not recorded which). This clonotype originated in an adult woman who had mild COVID-19 (a few samples of this study predate the infection). Cell type and time point are not known.

CDR3 residues: CASSLRQGADTQYF. CDR3 DNA sequence: TGTGCCAGCAGCTTGCGCCAGGGGGCAGATACGCAGTATTTT. V gene TRBV5-5 combines with J gene TRBJ2-3; TRBD1 aligns across 7 bases. Germline CDR1 and CDR2: SGHKS and YYEKEE (reference sequence). The CDR3 is 14 amino acids. The ends lost 1 base at V and 4 bases at J; junction bases unmatched: 3.